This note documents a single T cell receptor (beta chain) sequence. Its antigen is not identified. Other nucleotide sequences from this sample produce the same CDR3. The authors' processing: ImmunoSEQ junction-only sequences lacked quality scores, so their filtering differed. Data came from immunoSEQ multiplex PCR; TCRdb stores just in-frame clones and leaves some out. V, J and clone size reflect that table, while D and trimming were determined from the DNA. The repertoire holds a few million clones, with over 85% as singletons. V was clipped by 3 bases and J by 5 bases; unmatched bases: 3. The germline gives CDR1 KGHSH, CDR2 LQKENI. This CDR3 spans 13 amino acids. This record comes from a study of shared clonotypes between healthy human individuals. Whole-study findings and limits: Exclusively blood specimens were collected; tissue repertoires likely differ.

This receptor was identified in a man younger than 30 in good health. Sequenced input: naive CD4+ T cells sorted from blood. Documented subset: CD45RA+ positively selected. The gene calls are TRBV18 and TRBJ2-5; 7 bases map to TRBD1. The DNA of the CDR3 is TGTGCCAGCTCACCCGGGACAGAGGAGACCCAGTACTTC. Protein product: CASSPGTEETQYF.